This TCR beta chain is from a study of T cell repertoires in aging, cancer and after chemotherapy. Whole-study context: Clear clonal overlap appeared across healthy donor samples taken over several months to years. Study results and limitations: In cancer patients, declining TCR diversity with age involved lost richness and lost evenness. Rebound thymic output was suggested by rising median generation probability during chemotherapy in each cancer cohort. Immunological memory after chemotherapy cannot be judged from the repertoire data.

Rearranged V-D-J TRB sequences were amplified with a mixed TRB-A/B primer pool. TCRdb re-analysed the multiplex PCR reads in MiXCR, keeping a single row per CDR3 protein. The sample contains about 8,700 distinct CDR3 sequences, about 30% of which appear only once. This clonotype has a handful of counts. Its target is not known. CDR3 length: 13 residues. The V gene lost 6 bases and the J gene lost 4 bases, with 10 bases spanning the gap. TCR beta rearrangements were amplified from peripheral blood genomic DNA. The TCR comes from a human donor in good health. This chain links TRBV12-3 or TRBV12-4 with TRBJ2-1, with D hard to call. Sequencing was carried out using blood. DNA for the CDR3: TGTGCCAGCAGGGCCCGAAGATACAATGAGCAGTTCTTC. This codes for CASRARRYNEQFF.